This passage covers 24 T cell receptor beta chains from one sample sequenced in a study of post-analysis software for immune sequencing data. General observations from the study: Controls showed lower frequencies than patients for a handful of TRBV segments, and TRBV5-6, TRBV5-1 and TRBV20-1 were among these.

These TCRs' antigens remain unknown. Unique molecular identifiers were carried by the TCR beta cDNA libraries. TCRdb fed the PCR reads into MiXCR, producing one record per CDR3 protein. Found here are hundreds of thousands of distinct CDR3 sequences, approximately 57% of them singletons; the top ten hold under 6%. Sequencing was performed on blood. The receptor set was obtained from a girl aged 5-17 years with multiple sclerosis.

The chain uses TRBV28 and TRBJ1-2; a possible D gene is TRBD1 (6 bases). The CDR3 sequence is 14 residues long. Germline loops: CDR1 MDHEN, CDR2 SYDVKM. V was cut by 10 bases and J by 4 bases, with 19 bases left in between. The CDR3 loop is CATAHRDTPYGYTF. CDR3 nucleotide sequence: TGTGCCACCGCACACCGGGACACACCCTATGGCTACACCTTC.

V is TRBV21-1 and J is TRBJ2-3; whether TRBD1, the table's D call, matches the DNA was not checked. TRBV21-1 is a listed pseudogene. The CDR3 is 18 residues long. CDR3 bases: TGTGCCAGCAGCAAAGTTGGGGAAAGGGCTGGGAGCACAGATACGCAGTATTTT. Translating it yields CASSKVGERAGSTDTQYF.

The chain recombines TRBV6-4 with TRBJ1-5; no clear D. The CDR3 covers 13 residues. The ends were cut back, 6 bases at V and 4 bases at J, with 10 bases in the middle. Germline CDR1 MRHNA, CDR2 SNTAGT. The CDR3 here is CASSPDLNQPQHF. DNA for the CDR3: TGTGCCAGCAGCCCGGACCTTAATCAGCCCCAGCATTTT.

The chain employs TRBV29-1 and TRBJ2-7; 9 bases are a match to TRBD1. Germline loops: CDR1 SQVTM, CDR2 ANQGSEA. V was pared by 4 bases and J by 7 bases, with 11 bases of the junction left unmatched. The CDR3 is made up of 14 amino acids. Here the CDR3 reads CSVAMGQGNGEQYF. The CDR3 DNA sequence: TGCAGCGTTGCGATGGGACAGGGTAACGGTGAGCAGTACTTC.

This chain uses TRBV11-2 with TRBJ2-7; D unresolved. This CDR3 region has 11 residues. The V end lost 5 bases, the J end lost 10 bases, and 12 bases lay between the germline ends. From germline, CDR1 is SGHAT and CDR2 FQNNGV. CDR3 loop: CASSPGRSQYF. CDR3 coding DNA: TGTGCCAGCAGCCCCGGAAGGAGCCAGTACTTC.

This chain uses TRBV5-1 with TRBJ1-1, with D perhaps matching TRBD1 (5 bases). V dropped 5 bases and J dropped 5 bases, with 13 bases sitting between them. Germline V lookup: CDR1 SGHRS, CDR2 YFSETQ. The CDR3 contains 13 residues. The CDR3 protein is CASRSEGRTEAFF. CDR3 in DNA: TGCGCCAGCAGATCGGAGGGGAGGACTGAAGCTTTCTTT.

V gene TRBV27 combines with J gene TRBJ1-1; D ambiguous. CDR1 is MNHEY and CDR2 is SMNVEV in the germline V gene (reference sequence). V lost 0 bases, J lost 1 base, and 15 bases lay in between. This CDR3 comprises 17 residues. CDR3 bases: TGTGCCAGCAGTTTATCGGGTCATCCCCCAGAGAACACTGAAGCTTTCTTT. Translation gives CASSLSGHPPENTEAFF.

V usage is TRBV20-1 and J usage is TRBJ2-4; D is possibly TRBD2 (6 bases). The J call may be faulty, since TRBJ2-5 better matches the DNA end. The CDR3 has 15 amino acids. CDR1 and CDR2 from the germline V gene are DFQATT and SNEGSKA (reference sequence). The CDR3 region is CSARDPIADPETQYF. CDR3 in DNA: TGCAGTGCTAGAGATCCCATAGCGGACCCAGAGACCCAGTACTTC.

This clonotype appeared once. V and J are TRBV7-3 and TRBJ1-2, with D possibly being TRBD1 (6 bases). V dropped 5 bases and J dropped 2 bases, with 12 bases sitting between them. The CDR3 covers 14 residues. The germline V gene encodes CDR1 SGHTA and CDR2 FQGTGA. For the CDR3, the DNA is TGTGCCAGCAGCGGGCGGGACACCAACTATGGCTACACCTTC. This codes for CASSGRDTNYGYTF.

This clonotype has more than one count but fewer than ten. The rearrangement links TRBV9 to TRBJ2-7, with D perhaps matching TRBD1 (6 bases). This CDR3 has 14 residues. Trimming stripped 2 bases from V and 0 bases from J, with 9 bases between. Germline V CDR1 and CDR2: SGDLS, YYNGEE. CDR3 sequence reads: CASSVRDTSYEQYF. The CDR3 DNA is TGTGCCAGCAGCGTCCGGGACACCTCCTACGAGCAGTACTTC.

The gene calls are TRBV24-1 and TRBJ2-1, with unresolved D. This CDR3 region has 12 residues. Trimming removed 0 bases from V and 9 bases from J, with 5 bases in between. CDR1 and CDR2 from the germline V gene are KGHDR and SFDVKD. CDR3 amino acids: CATSDLSGEQFF. CDR3 in DNA: TGTGCCACCAGTGATTTGTCCGGTGAGCAGTTCTTC.

This clonotype has just a few counts. This chain uses TRBV15 with TRBJ2-7; weak D call: TRBD1 (6 bases). CDR1 and CDR2 (germline): LNHNV, YYDKDF (reference sequence). Deletions cut 1 base from V and 3 bases from J, with 10 bases between. The CDR3 totals 14 residues. The CDR3 nucleotides read TGTGCCACCAGCAGAGGACAGGAGATCTACGAGCAGTACTTC. Amino acid sequence: CATSRGQEIYEQYF. Using reference TRBV15 and TRBJ2-7 for the parts outside the CDR3, the full variable domain is DAMVIQNPRYQVTQFGKPVTLSCSQTLNHNVMYWYQQKSSQAPKLLFHYYDKDFNNEADTPDNFQSRRPNTSFCFLDIRSPGLGDTAMYLCATSRGQEIYEQYFGPGTRLTVT.

This clonotype was found a few times. The chain combines TRBV11-2 with TRBJ2-4; weak D call: TRBD1 (6 bases). CDR3 length equals 17 residues. Germline lookup yields CDR1 SGHAT and CDR2 FQNNGV. V was clipped by 0 bases and J by 7 bases, with 19 bases between them. CDR3 sequence (DNA): TGTGCCAGCAGCTTAGATAGGGCCAGGGGATTCGCGAACATTCAGTACTTC. Translating gives CASSLDRARGFANIQYF.

The chain has TRBV29-1 and TRBJ1-1, with no clear D. Looked up from germline, CDR1 is SQVTM and CDR2 is ANQGSEA. V lost 4 bases to trimming and J lost 6 bases, with 12 bases between them. The CDR3 totals 12 residues. The CDR3 here is CSVVKGSAEAFF. CDR3 sequence (DNA): TGCAGCGTTGTGAAGGGATCCGCTGAAGCTTTCTTT.

This clonotype was seen a few times. The V call is TRBV12-3 or TRBV12-4, the J call TRBJ1-5, with D unclear. V dropped 2 bases and J dropped 2 bases, with 7 bases sitting between them. The CDR3 has 14 amino acids. The CDR3 DNA follows: TGTGCCAGCAGTTTATCAATGGGCAATCAGCCCCAGCATTTT. It encodes CASSLSMGNQPQHF.

The DNA of the CDR3 is TGTGCCAGCAGCTTGGAGGGTCTTAACTATGGCTACACCTTC. Encoded protein: CASSLEGLNYGYTF. The rearrangement uses TRBV5-5 and TRBJ1-2; D remains ambiguous. The CDR3 consists of 14 residues. The germline V gene encodes CDR1 SGHKS and CDR2 YYEKEE (reference sequence). Trimming cost V 0 bases and J 1 base, with 7 bases left between them. The complete variable domain, with remaining parts taken from reference TRBV5-5 and TRBJ1-2, reads DAGVTQSPTHLIKTRGQQVTLRCSPISGHKSVSWYQQVLGQGPQFIFQYYEKEERGRGNFPDRFSARQFPNYSSELNVNALLLGDSALYLCASSLEGLNYGYTFGSGTRLTVV.

This clonotype came up a few times. This chain's CDR3 is CASSRQKSSYEQYF. In DNA form, the CDR3 reads TGTGCCAGCAGCCGACAGAAAAGCTCCTACGAGCAGTACTTC. This chain joins TRBV2 and TRBJ2-7; weak D call: TRBD1 (5 bases). The CDR3 is made up of 14 amino acids. Trimming removed 6 bases at V and 0 bases at J, with 12 bases between. CDR1 is SNHLY and CDR2 is FYNNEI in the germline V gene.

This sequence joins TRBV12-3 or TRBV12-4 and TRBJ2-7; tentatively, D is TRBD1 (5 bases). The DNA end is a closer match to TRBJ2-5, so the J assignment may be wrong. The CDR3 runs 14 residues. The CDR3 protein is CASSLGQKGETQYF. CDR3 DNA: TGTGCCAGCAGTTTAGGCCAGAAGGGGGAGACCCAGTACTTC.

V is TRBV5-1 and J is TRBJ2-5; D unresolved. There are 14 residues in the CDR3. V lost 3 bases and J 11 bases, leaving 20 bases between the germline ends. Germline V gene sequence: CDR1 SGHRS, CDR2 YFSETQ. The CDR3 loop is CASSSALGRYEQYF. The CDR3 nucleotides read TGCGCCAGCAGCTCAGCCCTAGGACGCTATGAGCAGTACTTC.

This clonotype turned up a few times. As DNA, the CDR3 is TGTGCCAGCAAAATAACGACAGTTACCTACAATGAGCAGTTCTTC. It codes for CASKITTVTYNEQFF. The chain employs TRBV21-1 and TRBJ2-1; the table names TRBD1, a call not compared with the DNA. TRBV21-1 is a listed pseudogene. The CDR3 sequence is 15 residues long.

The V and J genes are TRBV3-1 and TRBJ2-1; no definite D call. The closer fit of TRBJ2-7 to the DNA end suggests the J call may be wrong. The germline CDR1 and CDR2 sequences are LGHDT and YNNKEL (reference sequence). The CDR3 totals 13 residues. CDR3 DNA: TGTGCCAGCAGCCTATTTTTCGTGGGAGAGCAGTACTTC. It is translated as CASSLFFVGEQYF.

The rearrangement joins TRBV2 to TRBJ2-7, with D perhaps TRBD1 or TRBD2 (5 bases each). This CDR3 is 12 amino acids long. Trimming stripped 4 bases from V and 5 bases from J, with 9 bases between. Germline CDR1 is SNHLY and CDR2 is FYNNEI. The CDR3 DNA is TGTGCCAGCAGTGGGGGGTTCGACGAGCAGTACTTC. This codes for CASSGGFDEQYF.

The chain recombines TRBV7-3 with TRBJ1-1, with D tentatively TRBD1 (6 bases). This CDR3 region has 19 residues. Per germline, CDR1 SGHTA and CDR2 FQGTGA. The germline V and J ends were trimmed by 5 bases and 0 bases, with 25 bases remaining between them. The CDR3 coding sequence is TGTGCCAGCAGCGTGCCCTCGAGAGGGGGGGCCGGCCTGAACACTGAAGCTTTCTTT. Protein sequence: CASSVPSRGGAGLNTEAFF.

In its sample, this clonotype was seen a few times. The rearrangement uses TRBV4-2 and TRBJ1-1; tentative D call: TRBD1 (5 bases). The V and J ends lost 5 bases and 5 bases respectively, with 18 bases between them. The CDR3 covers 15 residues. CDR1 is LGHNA and CDR2 is YNFKEQ in the germline V gene. CDR3 sequence (DNA): TGTGCCAGCAGCACCCGGGACCCCCGAGGAACTGAAGCTTTCTTT. Translating gives CASSTRDPRGTEAFF.